This T cell receptor beta chain appears in the sequencing data of a study of cytomegalovirus exposure and HLA in healthy donors (TCRdb year 2017). About the full investigation: A later analysis indicated that the 90 to 150 validation repertoires were generated on the platform also employed for the approximately 700 repertoires of the first cohort. Along with the approximately 670-subject first cohort, a separate validation cohort of over a hundred different subjects was used. The aim of the study was to test whether cataloging public T cell receptors could identify signatures of past pathogen exposure. To predict cytomegalovirus infection status, the study brought together high-throughput TCR immunosequencing, statistical association of individual TCRs with disease status, and machine learning. Broader findings and caveats from the paper: The classifier was reported to diagnose cytomegalovirus status with high specificity and sensitivity in both the original cohort and the validation cohort. A later analysis lacked HLA typing for the validation cohort, so it scored co-occurrence in that cohort across all 110 or so repertoires. In vitro tests confirmed that three of the cytomegalovirus-associated TCR beta chains recognize cytomegalovirus antigens. It was suggested by the authors that the approach could potentially be generalized to other disease states and immunological phenotypes. Subsequent analysis determined that TCRs grouped into clusters in the first cohort also showed a tendency toward co-occurrence across the roughly 120 validation repertoires, and approximately 94% of cluster scores exceeded 0. The study listed 164 TCR beta chains as associated with cytomegalovirus. Most TCR sequences were observed very rarely across donors, whereas some public TCRs were present in many individuals.

This clone came up once. Its specific antigen is unknown. No base-level quality is on record; no much larger clone is a single base apart. Donors formed part of the validation cohort, which comprised 120 or so subjects and was distinct from the first cohort of 670 or so subjects. Libraries were prepared through the immunoSEQ multiplex PCR assay. Concerning the study's data processing: A statistical classification framework was built to diagnose cytomegalovirus status from the catalog of TCR beta chain sequences. What TCRdb holds here is the immuneACCESS table cut down to in-frame rearrangements. Part of the clones is not present; checked against another copy, under half of the missing clones reflect an unresolved V gene, and the others are unexplained. The DNA was the basis for D and trimming; V, J and clone size are from that table. Present in this sample are 130,000 or so clones, roughly 89% of which were seen just once. The ten largest account for roughly 1.2% of the sample.

The source is a woman younger than 30 in good health and CMV-seronegative. The sample comprised PBMCs.

The nucleotides read TGTGCCAGCAGTTTCCCGACACCGAACACTGAAGCTTTCTTT. Its product reads: CASSFPTPNTEAFF. The rearranged chain carries TRBV6-6 and TRBJ1-1; there is no confident call for the D gene. The germline ends are 10 bases apart after V is trimmed by 4 bases and J by 1 base. CDR1 MNHNY and CDR2 SVGAGI were looked up in the germline V gene (reference sequence). Taken from cysteine to phenylalanine, the CDR3 has 14 residues. Only the CDR3 portion is preserved as DNA: 42 bases, with reading frame beginning at the first base.